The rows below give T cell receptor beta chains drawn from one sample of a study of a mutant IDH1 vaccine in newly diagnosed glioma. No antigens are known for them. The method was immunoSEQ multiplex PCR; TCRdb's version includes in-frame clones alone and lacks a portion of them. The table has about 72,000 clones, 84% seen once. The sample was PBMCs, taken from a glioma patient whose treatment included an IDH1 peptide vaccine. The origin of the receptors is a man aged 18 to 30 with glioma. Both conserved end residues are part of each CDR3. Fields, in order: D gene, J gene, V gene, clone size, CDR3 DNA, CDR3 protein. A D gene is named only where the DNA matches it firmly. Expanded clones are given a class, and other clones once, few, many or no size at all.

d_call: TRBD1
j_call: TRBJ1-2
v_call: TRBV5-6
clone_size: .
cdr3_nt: TGTGCCAGCAGCTTGATAGGGGGCGGCGGCTATGGCTACACCTTC
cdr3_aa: CASSLIGGGGYGYTF

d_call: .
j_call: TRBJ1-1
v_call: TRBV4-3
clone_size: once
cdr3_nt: TGCGCCAGCAGCCTTTTCACAGGGATGAACACTGAAGCTTTCTTT
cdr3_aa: CASSLFTGMNTEAFF

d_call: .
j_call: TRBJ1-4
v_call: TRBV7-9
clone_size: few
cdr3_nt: TGTGCCAGCAGCTTAGTTCCAGCCGGGGGAAGTGGTGATGAAAAACTGTTTTTT
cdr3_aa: CASSLVPAGGSGDEKLFF

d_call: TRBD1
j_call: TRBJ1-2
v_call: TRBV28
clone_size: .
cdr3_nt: TGTGCCAGCAGTTTAATGAGGGGGCCTGGCTATGGCTACACCTTC
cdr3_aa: CASSLMRGPGYGYTF

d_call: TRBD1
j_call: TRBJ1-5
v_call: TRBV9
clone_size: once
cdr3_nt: TGTGCCAGCAGCGCGACAGGGGGGAATCAGCCCCAGCATTTT
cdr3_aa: CASSATGGNQPQHF

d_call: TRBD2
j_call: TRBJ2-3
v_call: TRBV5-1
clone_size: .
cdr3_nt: TGCGCCAGCAGCTTCATAGCGGGGGGGCCTGGAGATACGCAGTATTTT
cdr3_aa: CASSFIAGGPGDTQYF

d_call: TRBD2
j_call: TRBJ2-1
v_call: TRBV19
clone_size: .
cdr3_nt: TGTGCCAGTAGTGTCCTTAACAGCGGAGTTTCTTCTAGCGGTCCTCCCGGTGAGCAGTTCTTC
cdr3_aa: CASSVLNSGVSSSGPPGEQFF

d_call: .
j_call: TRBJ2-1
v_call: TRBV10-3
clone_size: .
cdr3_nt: TGTGCCATCAGTGAGTTATGGGACGTCGGGACCTACAATGAGCAGTTCTTC
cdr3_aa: CAISELWDVGTYNEQFF

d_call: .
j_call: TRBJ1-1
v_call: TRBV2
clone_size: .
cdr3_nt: TGTGCCAGCATCGCAGAAGGGAACACTGAAGCTTTCTTT
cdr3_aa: CASIAEGNTEAFF

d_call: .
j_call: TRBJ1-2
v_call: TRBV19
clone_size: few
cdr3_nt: TGTGCCAGTAGTATAGGGACAGCTAACAGGGGCTACACCTTC
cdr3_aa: CASSIGTANRGYTF

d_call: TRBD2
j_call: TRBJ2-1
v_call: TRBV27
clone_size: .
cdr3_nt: TGTGCCAGCACCCCAGGCCTAGCGGGAGGGGTCAATGAGCAGTTCTTC
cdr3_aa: CASTPGLAGGVNEQFF

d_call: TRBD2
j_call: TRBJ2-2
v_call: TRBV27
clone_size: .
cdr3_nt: TGTGCCAGCAGCGTACTGGGACTATCCACCGGGGAGCTGTTTTTT
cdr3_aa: CASSVLGLSTGELFF

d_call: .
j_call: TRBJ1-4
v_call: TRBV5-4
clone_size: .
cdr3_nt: TGTGCCAGCAGCTTGGATAGGGGAGCGGAAAAACTGTTTTTT
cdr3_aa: CASSLDRGAEKLFF

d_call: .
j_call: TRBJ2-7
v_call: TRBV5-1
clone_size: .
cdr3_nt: TGCGCCAACAGCTTGTCAGGGTACGAGCAGTACTTC
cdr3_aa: CANSLSGYEQYF

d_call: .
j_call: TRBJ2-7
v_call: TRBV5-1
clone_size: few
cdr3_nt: TGCGCCAGCAGCTTGGGGCCAGGGAGCTCCTACGAGCAGTACTTC
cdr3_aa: CASSLGPGSSYEQYF

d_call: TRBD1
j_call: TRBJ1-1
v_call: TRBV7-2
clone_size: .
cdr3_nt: TGTGCCAGCAGCTCGTCAGGGGGCAAGAACACTGAAGCTTTCTTT
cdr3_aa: CASSSSGGKNTEAFF

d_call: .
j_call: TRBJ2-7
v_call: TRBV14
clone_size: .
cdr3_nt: TGTGCCAGCAGCCTCTATCGAGGGTACGAGCAGTACTTC
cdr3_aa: CASSLYRGYEQYF

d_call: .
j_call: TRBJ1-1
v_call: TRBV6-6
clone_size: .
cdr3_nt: TGTGCCAGCACCGCCGGGACGGCCAGCAGGTCTGCTTTCTTT
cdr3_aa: CASTAGTASRSAFF

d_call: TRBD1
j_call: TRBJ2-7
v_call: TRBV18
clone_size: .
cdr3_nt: TGTGCCAGCTCACCCTACGGACAGGGTTCCCACGAGCAGTACTTC
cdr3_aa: CASSPYGQGSHEQYF

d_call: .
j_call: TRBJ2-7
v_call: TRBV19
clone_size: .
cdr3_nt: TGTGCCAGTAGTAAGCCCTCAAGTGGCCTCTACGAGCAGTACTTC
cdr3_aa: CASSKPSSGLYEQYF

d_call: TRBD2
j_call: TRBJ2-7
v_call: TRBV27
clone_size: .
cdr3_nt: TGTGCCAGCAGTGGACTAGCGGGCCTCTACGAGCAGTACTTC
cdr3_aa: CASSGLAGLYEQYF

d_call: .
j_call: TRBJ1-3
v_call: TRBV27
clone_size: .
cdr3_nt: TGTGCCAGCAGTTTTCGGTTTGGGGGGCAAGGAAACACCATATATTTT
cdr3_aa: CASSFRFGGQGNTIYF

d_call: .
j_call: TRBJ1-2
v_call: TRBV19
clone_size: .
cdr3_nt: TGTGCCAGTAGTATACCCCCCGGACGGGGGCGGGTTGGGCACACCTTC
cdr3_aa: CASSIPPGRGRVGHTF

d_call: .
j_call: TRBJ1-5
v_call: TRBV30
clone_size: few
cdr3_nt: TGTGCCTGGAGGAAAACACTCAATCAGCCCCAGCATTTT
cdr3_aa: CAWRKTLNQPQHF

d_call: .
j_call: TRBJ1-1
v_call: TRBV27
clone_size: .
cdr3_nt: TGTGCCAGCAGTTTACTCGGGGTGAACACTGAAGCTTTCTTT
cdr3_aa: CASSLLGVNTEAFF

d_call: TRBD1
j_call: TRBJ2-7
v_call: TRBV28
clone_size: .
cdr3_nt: TGTGCCAGCACCCTAGGGACAGCCGTCTACGAGCAGTACTTC
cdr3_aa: CASTLGTAVYEQYF

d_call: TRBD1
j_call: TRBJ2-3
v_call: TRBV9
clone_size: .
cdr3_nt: TGTGCCAGCAGCTCTCGACAGGGGGCTGCCACAGATACGCAGTATTTT
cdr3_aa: CASSSRQGAATDTQYF

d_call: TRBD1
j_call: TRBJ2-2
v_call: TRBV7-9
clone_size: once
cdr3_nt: TGTGCCAGCAGCCCCCGACAGGGTGGGACCGGGGAGCTGTTTTTT
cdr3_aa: CASSPRQGGTGELFF

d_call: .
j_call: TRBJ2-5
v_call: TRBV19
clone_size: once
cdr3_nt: TGTGCCAGTAGTATAAGGTTCAGCGGCGGAGAGACCCAGTACTTC
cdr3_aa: CASSIRFSGGETQYF

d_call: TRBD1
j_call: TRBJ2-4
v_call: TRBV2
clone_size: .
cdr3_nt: TGTGCCAGCAGCGTGACAGGGAACGTAAACATTCAGTACTTC
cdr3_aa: CASSVTGNVNIQYF

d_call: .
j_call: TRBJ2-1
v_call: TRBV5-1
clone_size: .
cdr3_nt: TGCGCCAGCAGCTCGACTCCAAGCTCCTACAATGAGCAGTTCTTC
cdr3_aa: CASSSTPSSYNEQFF

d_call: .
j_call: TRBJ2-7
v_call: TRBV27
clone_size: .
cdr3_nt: TGTGCCTGTGCAACGAGGCGCTCCTACGAGCAGTACTTC
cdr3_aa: CACATRRSYEQYF

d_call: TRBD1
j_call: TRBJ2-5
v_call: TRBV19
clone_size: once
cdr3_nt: TGTGCCAGTAGTCCCCGGGACAGGGGCGGGAGGGAGACCCAGTACTTC
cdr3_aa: CASSPRDRGGRETQYF